This paragraph covers one T cell receptor beta chain sequence. The sample belongs to a study of blood T cell repertoires in COVID-19. At the level of the study: Acute and convalescent COVID-19 specimens originated in the United States, Italy and Spain.

Trimming removed 0 bases from V and 7 bases from J; junction bases left unmatched: 8. Germline lookup yields CDR1 MNHEY and CDR2 SVGEGT. This CDR3 contains 16 residues. Original analysis: The authors estimated nucleated cell counts from reference gene primer amplification. Using immunoSEQ multiplex PCR, the repertoire was profiled, and TCRdb retains in-frame clones only, with some absent. V and J calls plus clone size are reproduced from that table; the DNA served to infer D and trimming. Among 270,000 or so clones, 80% to 90% were seen once, and the ten largest hold about 4%. The study drew participants aged 18 to 89 years from about two dozen US areas. Cohorts were based on clinical histories the participants reported.

This chain connects TRBV6-2 or TRBV6-3 to TRBJ2-1; 8 nucleotides match TRBD2. The sequence was obtained from a woman in her twenties or thirties with acute COVID-19. The sample consisted of PBMCs or T cells enriched from blood (not recorded which). The CDR3 nucleotides are TGTGCCAGCAGTTACTCGGGCGGGAGGAGGGGTAATGAGCAGTTCTTC. Amino acids: CASSYSGGRRGNEQFF.